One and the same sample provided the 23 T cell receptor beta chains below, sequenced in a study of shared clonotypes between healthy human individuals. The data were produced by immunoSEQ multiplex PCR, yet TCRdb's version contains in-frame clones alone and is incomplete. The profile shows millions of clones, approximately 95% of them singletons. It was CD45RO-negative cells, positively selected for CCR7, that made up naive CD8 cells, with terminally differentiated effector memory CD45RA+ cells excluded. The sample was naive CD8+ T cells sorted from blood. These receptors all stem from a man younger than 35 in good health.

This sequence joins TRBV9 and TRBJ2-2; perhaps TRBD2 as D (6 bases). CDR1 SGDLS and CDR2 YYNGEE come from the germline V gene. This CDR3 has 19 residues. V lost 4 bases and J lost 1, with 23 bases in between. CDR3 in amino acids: CASSPHGGITTLNTGELFF. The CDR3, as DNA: TGTGCCAGCAGCCCCCATGGGGGGATTACTACCCTGAACACCGGGGAGCTGTTTTTT.

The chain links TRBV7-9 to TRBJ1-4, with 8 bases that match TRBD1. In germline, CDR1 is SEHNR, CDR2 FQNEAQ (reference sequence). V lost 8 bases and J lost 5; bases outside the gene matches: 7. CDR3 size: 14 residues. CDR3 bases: TGTGCCAGCGATGGGGACAGGAGGAATGAAAAACTGTTTTTT. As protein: CASDGDRRNEKLFF.

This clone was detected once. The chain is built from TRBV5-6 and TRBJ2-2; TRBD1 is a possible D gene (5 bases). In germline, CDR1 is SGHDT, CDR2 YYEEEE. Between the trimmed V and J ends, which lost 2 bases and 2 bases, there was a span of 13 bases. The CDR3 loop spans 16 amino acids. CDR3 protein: CASSLQDHLNTGELFF. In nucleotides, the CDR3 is TGTGCCAGCAGCTTACAGGATCACCTCAACACCGGGGAGCTGTTTTTT.

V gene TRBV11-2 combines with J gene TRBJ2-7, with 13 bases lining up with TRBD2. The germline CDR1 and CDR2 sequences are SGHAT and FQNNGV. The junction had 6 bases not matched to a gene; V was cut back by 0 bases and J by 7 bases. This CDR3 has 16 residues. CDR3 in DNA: TGTGCCAGCAGCTTAGAGGGACTAGCGGGACCGGGGGAGCAGTACTTC. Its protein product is CASSLEGLAGPGEQYF. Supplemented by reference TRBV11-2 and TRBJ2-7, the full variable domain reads EAGVAQSPRYKIIEKRQSVAFWCNPISGHATLYWYQQILGQGPKLLIQFQNNGVVDDSQLPKDRFSAERLKGVDSTLKIQPAKLEDSAVYLCASSLEGLAGPGEQYFGPGTRLTVT.

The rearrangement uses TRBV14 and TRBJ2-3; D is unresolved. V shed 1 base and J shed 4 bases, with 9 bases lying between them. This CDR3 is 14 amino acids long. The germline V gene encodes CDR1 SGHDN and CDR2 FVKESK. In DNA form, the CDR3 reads TGTGCCAGCAGCCAAGCGGAGCTAGCAGATACGCAGTATTTT. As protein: CASSQAELADTQYF. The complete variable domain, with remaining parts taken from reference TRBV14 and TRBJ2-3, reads EAGVTQFPSHSVIEKGQTVTLRCDPISGHDNLYWYRRVMGKEIKFLLHFVKESKQDESGMPNNRFLAERTGGTYSTLKVQPAELEDSGVYFCASSQAELADTQYFGPGTRLTVL.

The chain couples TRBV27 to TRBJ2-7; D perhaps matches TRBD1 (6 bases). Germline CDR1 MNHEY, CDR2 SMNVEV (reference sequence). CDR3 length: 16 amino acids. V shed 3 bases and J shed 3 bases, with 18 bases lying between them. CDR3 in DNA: TGTGCCAGCAGTTTTACAGGGCCAGGCCCCCACTACGAGCAGTACTTC. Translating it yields CASSFTGPGPHYEQYF.

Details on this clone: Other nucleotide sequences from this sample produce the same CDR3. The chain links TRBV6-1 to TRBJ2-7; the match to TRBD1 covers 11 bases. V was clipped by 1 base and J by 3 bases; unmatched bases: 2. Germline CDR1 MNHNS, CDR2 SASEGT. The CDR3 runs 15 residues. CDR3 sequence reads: CASSEVGTGGYEQYF. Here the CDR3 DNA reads TGTGCCAGCAGTGAAGTTGGGACAGGGGGCTACGAGCAGTACTTC.

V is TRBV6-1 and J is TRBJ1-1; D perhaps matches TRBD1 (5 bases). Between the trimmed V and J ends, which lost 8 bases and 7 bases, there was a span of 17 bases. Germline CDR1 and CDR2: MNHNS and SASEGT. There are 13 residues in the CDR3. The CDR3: CASAVRGEFEAFF. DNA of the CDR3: TGTGCCAGCGCCGTGAGAGGGGAGTTTGAAGCTTTCTTT.

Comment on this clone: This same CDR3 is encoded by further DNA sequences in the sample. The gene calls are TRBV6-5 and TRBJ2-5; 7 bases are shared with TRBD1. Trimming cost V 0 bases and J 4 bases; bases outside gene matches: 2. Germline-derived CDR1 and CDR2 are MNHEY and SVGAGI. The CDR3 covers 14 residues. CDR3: CASSYSTGRETQYF. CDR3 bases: TGTGCCAGCAGTTACTCGACAGGGCGAGAGACCCAGTACTTC.

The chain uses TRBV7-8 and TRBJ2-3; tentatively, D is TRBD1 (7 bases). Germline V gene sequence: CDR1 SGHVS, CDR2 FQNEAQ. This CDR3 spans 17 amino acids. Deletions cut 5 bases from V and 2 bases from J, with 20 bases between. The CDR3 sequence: CASSPPGDSPFTDTQYF. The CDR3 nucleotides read TGTGCCAGCAGCCCCCCGGGGGACAGCCCTTTCACAGATACGCAGTATTTT.

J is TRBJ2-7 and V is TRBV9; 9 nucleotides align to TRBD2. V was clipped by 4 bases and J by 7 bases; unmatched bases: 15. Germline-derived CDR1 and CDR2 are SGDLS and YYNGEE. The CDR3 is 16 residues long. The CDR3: CASSPPGLAFGGEQYF. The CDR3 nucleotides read TGTGCCAGCAGCCCCCCGGGACTAGCCTTCGGGGGGGAGCAGTACTTC. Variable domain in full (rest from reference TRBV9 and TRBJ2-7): DSGVTQTPKHLITATGQRVTLRCSPRSGDLSVYWYQQSLDQGLQFLIQYYNGEERAKGNILERFSAQQFPDLHSELNLSSLELGDSALYFCASSPPGLAFGGEQYFGPGTRLTVT.

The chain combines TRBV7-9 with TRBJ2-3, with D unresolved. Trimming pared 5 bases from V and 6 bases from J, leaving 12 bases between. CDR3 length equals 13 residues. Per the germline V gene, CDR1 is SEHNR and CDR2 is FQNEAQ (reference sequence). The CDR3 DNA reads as TGTGCCAGCAGCATCGGACCCGACGATACGCAGTATTTT. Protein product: CASSIGPDDTQYF.

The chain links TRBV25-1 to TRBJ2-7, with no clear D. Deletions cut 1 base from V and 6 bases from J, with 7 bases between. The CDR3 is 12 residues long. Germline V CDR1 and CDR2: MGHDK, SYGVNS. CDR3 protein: CASSESKGEQYF. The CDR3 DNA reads TGTGCCAGCAGTGAATCTAAAGGCGAGCAGTACTTC.

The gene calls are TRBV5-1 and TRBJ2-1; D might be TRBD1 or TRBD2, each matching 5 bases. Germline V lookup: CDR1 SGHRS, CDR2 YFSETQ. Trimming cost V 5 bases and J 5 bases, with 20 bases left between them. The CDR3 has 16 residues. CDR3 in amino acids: CASSVPGPDSDNEQFF. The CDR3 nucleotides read TGCGCCAGCAGTGTACCGGGACCTGATTCAGACAATGAGCAGTTCTTC.

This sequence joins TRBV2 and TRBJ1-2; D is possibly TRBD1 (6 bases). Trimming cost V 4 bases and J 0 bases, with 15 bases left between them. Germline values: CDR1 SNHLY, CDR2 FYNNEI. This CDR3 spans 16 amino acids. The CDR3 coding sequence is TGTGCCAGCAGTGTTTCAGGGGACGAGACTAACTATGGCTACACCTTC. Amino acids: CASSVSGDETNYGYTF.

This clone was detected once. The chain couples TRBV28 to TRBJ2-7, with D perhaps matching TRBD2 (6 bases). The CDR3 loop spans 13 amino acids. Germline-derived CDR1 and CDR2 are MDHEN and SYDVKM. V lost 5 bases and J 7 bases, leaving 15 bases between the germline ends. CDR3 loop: CASSVQEAGEQYF. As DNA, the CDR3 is TGTGCCAGCAGTGTACAGGAGGCGGGGGAGCAGTACTTC.

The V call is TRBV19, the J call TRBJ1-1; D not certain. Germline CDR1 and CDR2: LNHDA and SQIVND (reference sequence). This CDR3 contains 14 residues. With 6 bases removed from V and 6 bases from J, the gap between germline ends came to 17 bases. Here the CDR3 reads CASSAQLYSAEAFF. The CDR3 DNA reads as TGTGCCAGTAGCGCCCAGCTTTACAGCGCTGAAGCTTTCTTT.

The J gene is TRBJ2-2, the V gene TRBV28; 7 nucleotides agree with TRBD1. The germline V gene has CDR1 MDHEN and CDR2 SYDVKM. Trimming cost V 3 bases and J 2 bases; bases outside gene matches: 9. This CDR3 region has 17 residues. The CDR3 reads CASSFNGRDSNTGELFF. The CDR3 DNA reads TGTGCCAGCAGTTTCAATGGCCGGGACAGTAACACCGGGGAGCTGTTTTTT.

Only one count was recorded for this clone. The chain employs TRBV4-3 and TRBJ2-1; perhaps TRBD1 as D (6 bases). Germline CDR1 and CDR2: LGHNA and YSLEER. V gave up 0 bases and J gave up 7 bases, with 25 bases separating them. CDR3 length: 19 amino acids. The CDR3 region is CASSQDRGILGGLGNEQFF. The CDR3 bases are TGCGCCAGCAGCCAAGATAGAGGGATACTAGGGGGTTTGGGAAATGAGCAGTTCTTC.

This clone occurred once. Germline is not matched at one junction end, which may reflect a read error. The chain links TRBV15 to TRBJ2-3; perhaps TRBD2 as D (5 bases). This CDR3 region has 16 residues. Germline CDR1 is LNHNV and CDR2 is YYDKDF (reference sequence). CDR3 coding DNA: TGTGCCACCGGCAGTCCCCCGGGATCTAGCACAGATACGCAGTATTTT. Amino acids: CATGSPPGSSTDTQYF.

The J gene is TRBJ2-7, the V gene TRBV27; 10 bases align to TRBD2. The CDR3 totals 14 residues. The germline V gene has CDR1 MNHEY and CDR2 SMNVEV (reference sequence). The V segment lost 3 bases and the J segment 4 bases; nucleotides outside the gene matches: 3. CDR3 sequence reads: CASSFASGSYEQYF. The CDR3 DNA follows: TGTGCCAGCAGTTTTGCTAGCGGGAGTTACGAGCAGTACTTC.

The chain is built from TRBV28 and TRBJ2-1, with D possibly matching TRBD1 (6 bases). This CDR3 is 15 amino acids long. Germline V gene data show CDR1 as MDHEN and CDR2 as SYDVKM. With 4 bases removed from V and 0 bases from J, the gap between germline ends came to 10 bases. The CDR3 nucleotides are TGTGCCAGCAGTTCGCTGGACAGCTCCTACAATGAGCAGTTCTTC. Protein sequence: CASSSLDSSYNEQFF.

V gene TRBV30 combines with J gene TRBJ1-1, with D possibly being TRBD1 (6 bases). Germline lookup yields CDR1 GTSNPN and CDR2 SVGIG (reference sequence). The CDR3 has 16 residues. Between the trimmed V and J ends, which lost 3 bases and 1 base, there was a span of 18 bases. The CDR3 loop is CAWSPQGGRGNTEAFF. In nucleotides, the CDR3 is TGTGCCTGGAGCCCACAGGGCGGGAGGGGGAACACTGAAGCTTTCTTT.